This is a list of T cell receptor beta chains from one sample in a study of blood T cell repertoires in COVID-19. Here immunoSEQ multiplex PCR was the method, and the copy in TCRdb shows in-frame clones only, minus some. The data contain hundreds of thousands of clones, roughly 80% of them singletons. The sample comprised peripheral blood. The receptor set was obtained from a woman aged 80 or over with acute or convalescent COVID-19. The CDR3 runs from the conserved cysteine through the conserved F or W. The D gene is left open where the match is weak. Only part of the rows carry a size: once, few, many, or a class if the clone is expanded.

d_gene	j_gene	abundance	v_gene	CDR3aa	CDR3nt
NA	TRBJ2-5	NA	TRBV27	CASNPSGYQETQYF	TGTGCCAGCAACCCCTCGGGGTACCAAGAGACCCAGTACTTC
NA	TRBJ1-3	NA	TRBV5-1	CASQEAGLGNTIYF	TGCGCCAGCCAGGAGGCAGGACTCGGAAACACCATATATTTT
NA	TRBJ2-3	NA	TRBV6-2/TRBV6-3	CASSYVAPDTQYF	TGTGCCAGCAGTTATGTAGCGCCAGATACGCAGTATTTT
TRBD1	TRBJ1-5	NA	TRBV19	CASRQQQGAGNQPQHF	TGTGCCAGTAGGCAACAACAGGGGGCGGGAAATCAGCCCCAGCATTTT
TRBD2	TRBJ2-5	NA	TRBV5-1	CASSPGTSRETQYF	TGCGCCAGCAGCCCGGGGACTAGCCGAGAGACCCAGTACTTC
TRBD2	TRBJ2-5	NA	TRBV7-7	CASSLGRASGTLQETQYF	TGTGCCAGCAGCTTAGGGAGGGCTAGCGGGACGCTCCAAGAGACCCAGTACTTC
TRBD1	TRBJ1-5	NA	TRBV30	CAWNPTGIGNQPQHF	TGTGCCTGGAACCCGACAGGGATAGGCAATCAGCCCCAGCATTTT
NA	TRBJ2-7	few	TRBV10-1	CATRGGPFTHTYEQYF	TGCGCCACCAGGGGAGGACCATTTACCCATACCTACGAGCAGTACTTC
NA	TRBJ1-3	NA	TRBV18	CASSQRGALTDTIYF	TGTGCCAGCTCACAACGGGGGGCCCTTACGGACACCATATATTTT
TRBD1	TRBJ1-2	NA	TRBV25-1	CASSEPGGAGYTF	TGTGCCAGCAGTGAACCAGGGGGCGCTGGCTACACCTTC
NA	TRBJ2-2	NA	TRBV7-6	CASSPGTGVGGELFF	TGTGCCAGCAGCCCCGGGACTGGGGTAGGCGGGGAGCTGTTTTTT
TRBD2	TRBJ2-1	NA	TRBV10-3	CAIRSGGAMYEQFF	TGTGCCATCAGGAGCGGGGGGGCTATGTATGAGCAGTTCTTC
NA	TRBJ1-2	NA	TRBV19	CASSISGTTEAYTF	TGTGCCAGTAGTATCTCCGGGACAACTGAGGCCTACACCTTC
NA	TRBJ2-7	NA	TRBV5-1	CASSSHHSGTIPYEQYF	TGCGCCAGCAGCTCACACCATAGCGGAACAATACCCTACGAGCAGTACTTC
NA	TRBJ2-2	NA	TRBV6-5	CASSQVLGTGELFF	TGTGCCAGCAGCCAGGTCCTTGGGACCGGGGAGCTGTTTTTT
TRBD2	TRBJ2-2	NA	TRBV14	CASSLSTSGGALANTGELFF	TGTGCCAGCAGCCTTTCAACTAGCGGGGGCGCGTTGGCGAACACCGGGGAGCTGTTTTTT
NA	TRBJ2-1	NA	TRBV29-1	CSVKTAGPLNEQFF	TGCAGCGTAAAGACAGCCGGACCGCTTAATGAGCAGTTCTTC
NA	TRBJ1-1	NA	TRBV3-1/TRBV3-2	CASSQATITNTEAFF	TGTGCCAGCAGCCAAGCGACAATTACGAACACTGAAGCTTTCTTT
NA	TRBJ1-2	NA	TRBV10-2	CASSDGGPNYGYTF	TGCGCCAGCAGTGACGGAGGGCCTAACTATGGCTACACCTTC
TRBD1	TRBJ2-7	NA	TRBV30	CARPWDRGYEQYF	TGTGCCCGTCCCTGGGACAGGGGTTACGAGCAGTACTTC
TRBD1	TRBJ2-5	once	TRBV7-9	CASSLRTGIETQYF	TGTGCCAGCAGCCTCCGGACAGGGATAGAGACCCAGTACTTC
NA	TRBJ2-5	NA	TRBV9	CASSVGAGRETQYF	TGTGCCAGCAGCGTAGGGGCAGGGCGAGAGACCCAGTACTTC
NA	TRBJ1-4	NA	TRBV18	CASSELTTNEKLFF	TGTGCCAGCTCGGAGTTGACAACTAATGAAAAACTGTTTTTT
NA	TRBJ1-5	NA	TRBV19	CASSKLGESNQPQHF	TGTGCCAGTAGTAAACTAGGAGAATCCAATCAGCCCCAGCATTTT
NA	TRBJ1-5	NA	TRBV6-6	CASSYSGQTVRQPQHF	TGTGCCAGCAGTTACTCGGGTCAGACAGTTAGACAGCCCCAGCATTTT
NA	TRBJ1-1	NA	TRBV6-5	CASRGGTNTEAFF	TGTGCCAGCAGGGGTGGGACAAATACTGAAGCTTTCTTT
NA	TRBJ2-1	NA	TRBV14	CASSQDRGLRNEQFF	TGTGCCAGCAGCCAAGACAGGGGACTACGCAATGAGCAGTTCTTC
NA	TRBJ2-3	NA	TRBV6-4	CASSDGDTRTDTQYF	TGTGCCAGCAGTGACGGGGACACCCGCACAGATACGCAGTATTTT
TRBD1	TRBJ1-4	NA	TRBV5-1	CASSLGQGAEKLFF	TGCGCCAGCAGCCTCGGACAGGGAGCAGAAAAACTGTTTTTT
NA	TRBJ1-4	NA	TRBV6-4	CASSGSYTRTAGILGNEKLFF	TGTGCCAGCAGTGGCTCTTATACGCGGACAGCGGGGATTTTAGGCAATGAAAAACTGTTTTTT
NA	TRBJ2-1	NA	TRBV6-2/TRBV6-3	CASSLSEGRYNEQFF	TGTGCCAGCAGCTTATCGGAGGGGAGGTACAATGAGCAGTTCTTC
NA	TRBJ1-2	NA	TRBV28	CASSLYRAGGYTF	TGTGCCAGCAGTTTATACAGGGCGGGTGGCTACACCTTC
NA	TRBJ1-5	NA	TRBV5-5	CASSPRVRNQPQHF	TGTGCCAGCAGTCCCAGGGTTCGCAATCAGCCCCAGCATTTT
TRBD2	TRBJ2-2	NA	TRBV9	CASSVDPGGGTGELFF	TGTGCCAGCAGCGTAGATCCGGGAGGGGGAACCGGGGAGCTGTTTTTT
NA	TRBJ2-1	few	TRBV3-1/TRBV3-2	CASSQDGVGGGAYNEQFF	TGTGCCAGCAGCCAAGACGGTGTAGGGGGAGGGGCCTACAATGAGCAGTTCTTC
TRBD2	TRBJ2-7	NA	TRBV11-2	CASSQMTSGGNYEQYF	TGTGCCAGCAGCCAGATGACTAGCGGGGGAAATTACGAGCAGTACTTC
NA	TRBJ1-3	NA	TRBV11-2	CASSATDSGNTIYF	TGTGCCAGCAGCGCGACAGATAGTGGAAACACCATATATTTT
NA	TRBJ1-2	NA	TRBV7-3	CASSLGQESRGYTF	TGTGCCAGCAGCTTAGGGCAGGAATCAAGGGGCTACACCTTC
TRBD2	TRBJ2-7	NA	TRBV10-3	CAISASRLASTTYEQYF	TGTGCCATCAGTGCATCACGACTAGCGTCGACAACCTACGAGCAGTACTTC
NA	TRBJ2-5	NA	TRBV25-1	CASSDPPAVQYF	TGTGCCAGCAGTGACCCTCCTGCGGTGCAGTACTTC
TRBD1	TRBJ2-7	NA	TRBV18	CASSHRQGASYEQYF	TGTGCCAGCTCACACCGACAGGGAGCCTCCTACGAGCAGTACTTC
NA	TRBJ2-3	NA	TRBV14	CASSQEVARIGSAQYF	TGTGCCAGCAGCCAAGAAGTGGCGAGGATAGGCAGCGCGCAGTATTTT
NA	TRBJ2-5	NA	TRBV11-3	CASSLGGWETQYF	TGTGCCAGCAGCTTAGGGGGCTGGGAGACCCAGTACTTC
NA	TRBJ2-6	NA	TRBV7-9	CASSFGRGPSGANVLTF	TGTGCCAGCAGCTTCGGCAGGGGACCTTCTGGGGCCAACGTCCTGACTTTC
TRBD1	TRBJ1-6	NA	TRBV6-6	CASSYPGQGNSPLHF	TGTGCCAGCAGTTACCCGGGACAGGGGAATTCACCCCTCCACTTT
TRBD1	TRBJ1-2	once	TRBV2	CASRISGTGYF	TGTGCCAGCAGGATTTCCGGGACAGGCTACTTC
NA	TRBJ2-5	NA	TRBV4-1	CASSQDNYLETQYF	TGCGCCAGCAGCCAAGACAACTATTTGGAGACCCAGTACTTC
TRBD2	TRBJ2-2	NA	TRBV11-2	CASSLLVTSGENTGELFF	TGTGCCAGCAGCTTATTGGTAACTAGCGGGGAGAACACCGGGGAGCTGTTTTTT
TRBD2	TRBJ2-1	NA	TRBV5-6	CASSYWTSGSRHEQFF	TGTGCCAGCAGCTACTGGACTAGCGGGAGTCGGCATGAGCAGTTCTTC